This T cell receptor (beta chain) was profiled in a study of neurological immune-mediated disorders. Specified time point: longitudinal time-point 1 (baseline). CDR3 size: 13 residues. The germline V gene encodes CDR1 SGHAT and CDR2 FQDESV (reference sequence). The ends lost 6 bases at V and 7 bases at J; junction bases unmatched: 6. This clonotype was seen repeatedly, ten times or more. TCRdb reprocessed the 5' RACE reads via MiXCR and lists one record per CDR3 protein. The sample yields roughly 75,000 distinct CDR3 sequences, about 13% seen once. The TCR sequence derives from a female donor with HTLV-1-associated myelopathy (HAM/TSP). V usage is TRBV11-1 and J usage is TRBJ1-2; 9 positions match TRBD1. Sequencing was performed on PBMCs. Written as DNA, the CDR3 is TGTGCCAGCAGTTTCGACAGGGGGTCTGGCTACACCTTC. Its protein product is CASSFDRGSGYTF. Drawing the rest from reference TRBV11-1 and TRBJ1-2, the complete variable domain is EAEVAQSPRYKITEKSQAVAFWCDPISGHATLYWYRQILGQGPELLVQFQDESVVDDSQLPKDRFSAERLKGVDSTLKIQPAELGDSAMYLCASSFDRGSGYTFGSGTRLTVV.